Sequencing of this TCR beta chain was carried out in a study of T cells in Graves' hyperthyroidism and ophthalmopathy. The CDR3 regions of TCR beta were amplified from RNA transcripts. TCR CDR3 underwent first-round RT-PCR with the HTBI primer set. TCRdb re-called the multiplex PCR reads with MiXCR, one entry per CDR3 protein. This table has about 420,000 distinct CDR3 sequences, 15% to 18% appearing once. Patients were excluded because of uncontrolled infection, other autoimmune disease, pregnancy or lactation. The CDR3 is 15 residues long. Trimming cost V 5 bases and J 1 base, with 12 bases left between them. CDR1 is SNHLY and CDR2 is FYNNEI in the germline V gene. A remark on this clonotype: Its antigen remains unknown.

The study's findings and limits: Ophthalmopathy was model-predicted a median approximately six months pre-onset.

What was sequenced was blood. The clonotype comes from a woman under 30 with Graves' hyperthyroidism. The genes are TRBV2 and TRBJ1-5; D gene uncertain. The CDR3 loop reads CASSRKVMSNQPQHF. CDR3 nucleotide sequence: TGTGCCAGCAGTCGAAAAGTAATGAGCAATCAGCCCCAGCATTTT. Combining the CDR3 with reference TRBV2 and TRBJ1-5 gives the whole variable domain EPEVTQTPSHQVTQMGQEVILRCVPISNHLYFYWYRQILGQKVEFLVSFYNNEISEKSEIFDDQFSVERPDGSNFTLKIRSTKLEDSAMYFCASSRKVMSNQPQHFGDGTRLSIL.